The entry that follows covers one T cell receptor (beta chain) sequence. Its antigen remains unidentified. Germline V CDR1 and CDR2: MNHEY, SVGAGI. CDR3 length: 13 amino acids. This record comes from a study of monozygotic twins with inflammatory bowel disease. Template switching added UMIs carrying a 6-nucleotide sample barcode. TCRdb reprocessed the 5' RACE reads, with one entry per CDR3 protein and no DNA. The sample totals 300,000 to 400,000 distinct CDR3 sequences. Findings of the study overall: Those with IBD had lower TCRbeta diversity (inverse Simpson) than their healthy co-twins did. Researchers were unable to tell different T cell subtypes apart.

This TCR was sampled from a human donor with ulcerative colitis or Crohn's disease, or a healthy co-twin of an affected twin (not recorded which). J is TRBJ2-7 and V is TRBV6-5; TCRdb names TRBD1, which stays unverified in the absence of DNA. The material sequenced was blood. This CDR3 is CASSNRQGYEQYF.